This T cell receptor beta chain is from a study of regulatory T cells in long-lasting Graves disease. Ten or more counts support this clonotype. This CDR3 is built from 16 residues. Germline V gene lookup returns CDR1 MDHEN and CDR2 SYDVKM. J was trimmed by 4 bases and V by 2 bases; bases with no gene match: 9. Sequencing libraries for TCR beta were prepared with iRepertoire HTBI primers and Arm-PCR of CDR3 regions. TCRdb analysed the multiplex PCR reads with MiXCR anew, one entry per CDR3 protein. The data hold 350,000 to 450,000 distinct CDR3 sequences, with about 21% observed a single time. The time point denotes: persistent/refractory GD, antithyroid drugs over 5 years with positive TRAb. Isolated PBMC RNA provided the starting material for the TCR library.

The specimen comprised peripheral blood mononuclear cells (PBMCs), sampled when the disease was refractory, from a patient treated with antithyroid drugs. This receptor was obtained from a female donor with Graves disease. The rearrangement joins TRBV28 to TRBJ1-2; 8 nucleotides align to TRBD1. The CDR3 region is CASSLTGQGRGYGYTF. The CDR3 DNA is TGTGCCAGCAGTTTAACTGGACAGGGACGAGGCTATGGCTACACCTTC.